The clone carrying this T cell receptor beta chain was seen a handful of times. Its antigen is as yet unknown. The data are from a study of T-cell reconstitution after alpha-beta-depleted transplantation in children. Broader study findings: From surviving recipient T cells and thymic progenitors came the high day-60 TCRbeta diversity observed in some patients. Expanded graft clones numbering several hundred reportedly gave rise to alpha-beta T cells about two months after transplant. T-cell counts and diversity were attributed mostly to newly produced T cells one year after transplant.

Preparation of the TCRbeta library was carried out with unique molecular identifiers. TCRdb used MiXCR to reprocess the PCR reads, holding one entry per CDR3 protein. Among a few hundred thousand distinct CDR3 sequences listed, roughly 30% were seen once. The CDR3 contains 16 residues. Trimming took 2 bases from V and 4 from J, leaving 15 bases between them. Germline V gene lookup returns CDR1 MNHEY and CDR2 SVGAGI. This TCR derives from a boy younger than two with Wiskott-Aldrich syndrome, due to receive a stem cell transplant. The sequenced sample was PBMCs, obtained before TCRalphabeta/CD19-depleted stem cell transplant. V usage is TRBV6-5 and J usage is TRBJ2-1, with D possibly TRBD2 on 6 matching bases. CDR3 amino acids: CASSYRAVGGYNEQFF. The DNA for the CDR3 is TGTGCCAGCAGTTACCGGGCGGTCGGGGGTTACAATGAGCAGTTCTTC.